This entry features one T cell receptor beta chain sequence. The antigen remains undetermined. Healthy Russian Caucasian donors spanned ages about 6 to 100 years. PBMCs, at least 7 million per sample, were isolated. These data belong to a study of blood T cells in healthy people across ages. Study conclusions and caveats: From one million sequenced T cells, diversity estimates were lower bounds. Because sorting was not performed, PBMCs prevented conclusive naive versus antigen-experienced comparison.

Germline V gene data show CDR1 as SEHNR and CDR2 as FQNEAQ (reference sequence). V lost 8 bases and J lost 11, with 15 bases in between. The CDR3 is 11 residues long. The use of a sample-barcoded 5' primer and a J-beta primer mix characterized a second PCR of about 7 to 12 cycles. TCRdb processed the 5' RACE reads anew with MiXCR; each CDR3 protein has one entry. The data show 1.5 million to 1.9 million distinct CDR3 sequences, 35% to 45% seen once. This sequence was found in a woman aged 18-35 years in good health. The genes are TRBV7-9 and TRBJ2-5; D gene uncertain. Sequenced sample: blood. The CDR3 region has the DNA TGTGCCAGCTCCTCTTGGTATGAGCAGTACTTC. Encoded protein: CASSSWYEQYF.